The 10 T cell receptor beta chains below all came from one sample that was sequenced in a study of blood T cell repertoires in COVID-19 (dated by TCRdb to about 2020). Library preparation was by the immunoSEQ multiplex PCR assay. This is the immuneACCESS table as TCRdb keeps it, with only in-frame sequences that have V and J called. A part of the clones is gone; compared with another copy, unresolved V genes explain less than half, and the rest is unexplained. The sample contains 200,000 to 300,000 clones, approximately 80% of them found a single time. About 2% of the sample is taken by the ten largest. Input material: peripheral blood. Receptor source: a man aged 40-50 years who had recovered from COVID-19.

This chain connects TRBV30 to TRBJ1-4, with D possibly being TRBD1 (6 bases). V was trimmed by 3 bases and J by 4 bases, leaving 12 bases between them. Per the germline V gene, CDR1 is GTSNPN and CDR2 is SVGIG (reference sequence). The CDR3 has 14 amino acids. DNA for the CDR3: TGTGCCTGGAGCGAAACAGGGAATAATGAAAAACTGTTTTTT. Residues: CAWSETGNNEKLFF. Combining the CDR3 with reference TRBV30 and TRBJ1-4 gives the whole variable domain SQTIHQWPATLVQPVGSPLSLECTVEGTSNPNLYWYRQAAGRGLQLLFYSVGIGQISSEVPQNLSASRPQDRQFILSSKKLLLSDSGFYLCAWSETGNNEKLFFGSGTQLSVL.

As DNA, the CDR3 is TGCGCCAGCAGCCGGACAGGGGGATTCTCGACCCAGTACTTC. It specifies CASSRTGGFSTQYF. The rearrangement uses TRBV4-3 and TRBJ2-5, with 10 bases identical to TRBD1. With V trimmed by 4 bases and J by 7 bases, 6 bases remained unmatched. The germline V gene encodes CDR1 LGHNA and CDR2 YSLEER. The CDR3 is 14 amino acids.

This clone was seen just once. V and J are TRBV4-1 and TRBJ2-1, with D unclear. This CDR3 region has 12 residues. V lost 4 bases to trimming and J lost 9 bases, with 10 bases between them. CDR1 is MGHRA, CDR2 YSYEKL, per germline. DNA of the CDR3: TGCGCCAGCAGCCGGCCCGCTGGTGAGCAGTTCTTC. Its translation: CASSRPAGEQFF.

This chain uses TRBV2 with TRBJ2-1; 10 positions agree with TRBD2. Germline trimming cut 5 bases from V and 8 bases from J; bases unmatched to any gene: 9. The CDR3 sequence is 15 residues long. Germline V gene data show CDR1 as SNHLY and CDR2 as FYNNEI. The CDR3 here is CASSSALAGPYEQFF. CDR3 DNA sequence: TGTGCCAGCAGTTCGGCACTAGCGGGGCCGTATGAGCAGTTCTTC.

Of note for this clone: Other DNA sequences within the sample encode an identical CDR3. This chain connects TRBV18 to TRBJ2-3, with D unresolved. CDR1 is KGHSH, CDR2 LQKENI, per germline. V shed 3 bases and J shed 0 bases, with 7 bases lying between them. The CDR3 sequence is 14 residues long. The CDR3: CASSPRASTDTQYF. The CDR3 nucleotides read TGTGCCAGCTCACCGAGAGCTAGCACAGATACGCAGTATTTT.

The chain combines TRBV4-3 with TRBJ2-3; D gene uncertain. This CDR3 is 18 amino acids long. Germline CDR1 is LGHNA and CDR2 is YSLEER. V lost 3 bases, J lost 1 base, and 20 bases lay in between. CDR3 amino acids: CASSQARKTSRRTDTQYF. CDR3 nucleotide sequence: TGCGCCAGCAGCCAGGCTAGGAAGACGTCGAGGCGCACAGATACGCAGTATTTT.

The CDR3 sequence is CASSLKGVTANTEAFF. In DNA, the CDR3 is TGTGCCAGCAGTTTAAAGGGGGTGACGGCGAACACTGAAGCTTTCTTT. The chain uses TRBV27 and TRBJ1-1; D is perhaps TRBD1 (6 bases). The CDR3 has 16 residues. CDR1 is MNHEY and CDR2 is SMNVEV in the germline V gene (reference sequence). V was shortened by 2 bases and J by 1 base, with 14 bases between the two germline ends.

V gene TRBV7-2 combines with J gene TRBJ2-7, with TRBD1 matching over 9 bases. Per the germline V gene, CDR1 is SGHTA and CDR2 is FQGNSA. CDR3 size: 18 residues. The trim removed 2 bases at V and 2 bases at J, leaving 13 bases unmatched. CDR3 DNA sequence: TGTGCCAGCAGCTTACGGAACGCGGCGGGACAGGGCACCTACGAGCAGTACTTC. Its protein is CASSLRNAAGQGTYEQYF. The whole variable domain, filled in from reference TRBV7-2 and TRBJ2-7, reads GAGVSQSPSNKVTEKGKDVELRCDPISGHTALYWYRQSLGQGLEFLIYFQGNSAPDKSGLPSDRFSAERTGGSVSTLTIQRTQQEDSAVYLCASSLRNAAGQGTYEQYFGPGTRLTVT.

The chain couples TRBV18 to TRBJ2-2; 8 bases align to TRBD1. Germline trimming cut 8 bases from V and 2 bases from J; bases unmatched to any gene: 4. The CDR3 extends over 14 amino acids. Looked up from germline, CDR1 is KGHSH and CDR2 is LQKENI. The CDR3 bases are TGTGCCAGCACCGGACAGGGCAACACCGGGGAGCTGTTTTTT. Translation: CASTGQGNTGELFF.

The DNA for the CDR3 is TGTGCCAGTAGTATAAGCAGGGGATACGAGCAGTACTTC. It specifies CASSISRGYEQYF. This chain uses TRBV19 with TRBJ2-7, with D maybe TRBD1 (6 bases). The CDR3 is 13 amino acids. Germline V gives CDR1 LNHDA, CDR2 SQIVND (reference sequence). V gave up 2 bases and J gave up 4 bases, with 9 bases separating them.